The T cell receptor beta chain under discussion was sequenced for a study of control samples from healthy donors and cancer patients. Repertoires were generated with immunoSEQ multiplex PCR, while TCRdb's copy carries only in-frame clones and drops some. There are about 110,000 clones in the sample; around nine tenths occur only once, and roughly 4% lies in the top ten. Sequenced input: PBMCs. This receptor was taken from a woman aged 60-75 years with lung cancer.

CDR3 coding DNA: TGTGCCAGCTCACCAATGACAGGGGAGAATTCACCCCTCCACTTT. Its protein product is CASSPMTGENSPLHF. This chain links TRBV18 with TRBJ1-6, with TRBD1 identical over 8 bases. The CDR3 runs 15 residues. Germline-derived CDR1 and CDR2 are KGHSH and LQKENI. V shed 2 bases, J shed 7 bases, and the junction held 4 bases outside the gene matches.